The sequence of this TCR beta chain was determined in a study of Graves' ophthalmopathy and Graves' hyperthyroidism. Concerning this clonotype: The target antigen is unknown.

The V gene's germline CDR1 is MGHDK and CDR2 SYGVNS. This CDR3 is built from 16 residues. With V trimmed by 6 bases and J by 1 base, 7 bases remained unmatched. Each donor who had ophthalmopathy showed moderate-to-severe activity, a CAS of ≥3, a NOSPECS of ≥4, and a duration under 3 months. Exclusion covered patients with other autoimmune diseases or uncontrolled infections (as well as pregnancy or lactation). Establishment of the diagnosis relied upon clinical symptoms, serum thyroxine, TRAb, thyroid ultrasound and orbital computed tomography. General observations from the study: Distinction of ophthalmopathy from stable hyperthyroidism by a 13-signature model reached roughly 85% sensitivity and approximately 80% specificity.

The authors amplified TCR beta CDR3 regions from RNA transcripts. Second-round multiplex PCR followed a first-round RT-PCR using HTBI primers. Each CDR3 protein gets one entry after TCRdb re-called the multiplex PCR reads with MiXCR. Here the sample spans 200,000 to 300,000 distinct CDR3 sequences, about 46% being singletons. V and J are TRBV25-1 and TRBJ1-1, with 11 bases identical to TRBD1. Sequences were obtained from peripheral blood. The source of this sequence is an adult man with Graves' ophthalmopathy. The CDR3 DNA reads TGTGCCAGCAGGCAAGGACAGGGGGCCTCGAACACTGAAGCTTTCTTT. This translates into CASRQGQGASNTEAFF.